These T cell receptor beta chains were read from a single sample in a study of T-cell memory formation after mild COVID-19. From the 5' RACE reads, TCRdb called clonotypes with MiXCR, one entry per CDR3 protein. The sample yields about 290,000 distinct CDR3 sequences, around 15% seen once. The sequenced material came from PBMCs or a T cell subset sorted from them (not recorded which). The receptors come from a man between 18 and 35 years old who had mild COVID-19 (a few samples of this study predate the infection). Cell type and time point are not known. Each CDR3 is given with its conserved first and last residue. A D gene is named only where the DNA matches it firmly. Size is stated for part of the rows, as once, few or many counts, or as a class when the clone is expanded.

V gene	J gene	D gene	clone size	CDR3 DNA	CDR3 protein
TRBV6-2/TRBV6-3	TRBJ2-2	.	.	TGTGCCAGCACTCTGATGGCCGGGGAGCTGTTTTTT	CASTLMAGELFF
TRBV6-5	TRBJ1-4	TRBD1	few	TGTGCCAGCAGAGGGACAGGGGGCTCGAAATCGTGGAAACTGTTTTTT	CASRGTGGSKSWKLFF
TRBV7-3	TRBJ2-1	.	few	TGTGCCAGCAGCTTAACCTCGTCGAGCTCCTACAATGAGCAGTTCTTC	CASSLTSSSSYNEQFF
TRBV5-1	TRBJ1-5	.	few	TGCGCCAGCAGCTTGGTGGCGGGGAATCAGCCCCAGCATTTT	CASSLVAGNQPQHF
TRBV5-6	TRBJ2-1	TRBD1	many	TGTGCCAGCAGCGCAACAGGGGGCGCGGGTGAGCAGTTCTTC	CASSATGGAGEQFF
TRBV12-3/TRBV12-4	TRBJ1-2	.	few	TGTGCCAGCAGTCCTTGGACCTATGGCTACACCTTC	CASSPWTYGYTF
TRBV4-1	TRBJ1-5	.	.	TGCGCCAGCAGCCAAGATGGGAGACATAGCAATCAGCCCCAGCATTTT	CASSQDGRHSNQPQHF
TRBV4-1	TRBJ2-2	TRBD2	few	TGCGCCAGCAGCCTTTATTTCCGGGACTACAACACCGGGGAGCTGTTTTTT	CASSLYFRDYNTGELFF
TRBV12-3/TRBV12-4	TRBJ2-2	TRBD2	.	TGTGCCAGTACGAAGAATGGACTAGCGGGGGTTACAAACACCGGGGAGCTGTTTTTT	CASTKNGLAGVTNTGELFF
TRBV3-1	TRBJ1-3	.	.	TGTGCCAGCAGCCAAACTGAGGCCATCTACTCTGGAAACACCATATATTTT	CASSQTEAIYSGNTIYF